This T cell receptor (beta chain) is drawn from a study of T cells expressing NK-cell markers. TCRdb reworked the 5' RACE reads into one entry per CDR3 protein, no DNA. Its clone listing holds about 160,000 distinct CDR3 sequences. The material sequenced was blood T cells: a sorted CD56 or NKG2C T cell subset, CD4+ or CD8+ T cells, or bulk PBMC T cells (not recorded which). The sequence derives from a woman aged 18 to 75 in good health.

The CDR3 region is CSVGGQGYEQYF. The chain employs TRBV29-1 and TRBJ2-7; lacking DNA, the TRBD1 call made by TCRdb goes unchecked. Germline values: CDR1 SQVTM, CDR2 ANQGSEA. The CDR3 totals 12 residues.